These 21 T cell receptor beta chains originate from one sample sequenced in a study of cytomegalovirus exposure and HLA in healthy donors. The method was immunoSEQ multiplex PCR; TCRdb's version includes in-frame clones alone and lacks a portion of them. Of more than 110,000 clones listed, about four fifths are singletons. Sequenced: PBMCs. The receptors shown here come from a woman aged 25-40 years in good health and CMV-seronegative.

The J gene is TRBJ1-1, the V gene TRBV7-9; tentative D call: TRBD1 (5 bases). The germline V gene has CDR1 SEHNR and CDR2 FQNEAQ (reference sequence). The CDR3 has 15 residues. V was pared by 5 bases and J by 3 bases, with 16 bases between. The CDR3 protein is CASSDPTGGDTEAFF. The CDR3 region has the DNA TGTGCCAGCAGCGACCCCACCGGGGGGGACACTGAAGCTTTCTTT.

This chain joins TRBV5-1 and TRBJ2-5, with a weak D call TRBD2 (7 bases). V gave up 0 bases and J gave up 4 bases, with 16 bases separating them. CDR1 and CDR2 from the germline V gene are SGHRS and YFSETQ. The CDR3 loop spans 16 amino acids. CDR3 in amino acids: CASSLDGGANPETQYF. CDR3 nucleotide sequence: TGCGCCAGCAGCTTGGATGGGGGGGCGAATCCAGAGACCCAGTACTTC.

This chain uses TRBV6-5 with TRBJ1-2, with 8 bases matching TRBD1. The CDR3 has 13 residues. CDR1 MNHEY and CDR2 SVGAGI come from the germline V gene. V shed 6 bases and J 3 bases; nucleotides not matched to a gene: 3. CDR3: CASRTDRDYGYTF. As DNA, the CDR3 is TGTGCCAGCAGGACGGACAGGGACTATGGCTACACCTTC.

The V gene is TRBV27, the J gene TRBJ1-5; 7 bases align to TRBD1. This CDR3 contains 15 residues. The trim removed 5 bases at V and 4 bases at J, leaving 8 bases unmatched. From germline, CDR1 is MNHEY and CDR2 SMNVEV (reference sequence). This CDR3 reads CASSALTGANQPQHF. The CDR3 nucleotides read TGTGCCAGCAGTGCCCTCACAGGGGCGAATCAGCCCCAGCATTTT.

This clone was counted a single time. This sequence joins TRBV7-6 and TRBJ1-5; D is unresolved. The CDR3 loop spans 15 amino acids. Trimming removed 0 bases at V and 2 bases at J, with 8 bases between. Looked up from germline, CDR1 is SGHVS and CDR2 is FNYEAQ. The CDR3 DNA follows: TGTGCCAGCAGCTTAGCTGGGAGAGGCAATCAGCCCCAGCATTTT. It codes for CASSLAGRGNQPQHF.

In this sample, this clone turned up once. The chain has TRBV27 and TRBJ1-1, with 10 positions matching TRBD1. The germline CDR1 and CDR2 sequences are MNHEY and SMNVEV (reference sequence). Trimming at V came to 5 bases and at J to 0 bases, leaving 9 bases not matched to a gene. CDR3 length: 17 amino acids. The CDR3: CASSTRQGANVNTEAFF. As DNA, the CDR3 is TGTGCCAGCAGTACAAGACAGGGGGCAAATGTGAACACTGAAGCTTTCTTT.

The V call is TRBV5-1, the J call TRBJ2-2; 7 positions match TRBD2. The CDR3 is made up of 15 amino acids. The V and J ends lost 0 bases and 6 bases, in that order; junction bases with no gene match: 5. Germline V lookup: CDR1 SGHRS, CDR2 YFSETQ. The CDR3 sequence is CASSLARTSAGELFF. The CDR3 region has the DNA TGCGCCAGCAGCTTGGCCCGGACTAGTGCCGGGGAGCTGTTTTTT.

V gene TRBV5-5 combines with J gene TRBJ2-2; 7 bases match TRBD2. The germline CDR1 and CDR2 sequences are SGHKS and YYEKEE (reference sequence). With V trimmed by 2 bases and J by 4 bases, 8 bases remained unmatched. This CDR3 has 16 amino acids. The CDR3 reads CASSFPTSIGTGELFF. The CDR3 region has the DNA TGTGCCAGCAGCTTCCCGACTAGCATCGGCACCGGGGAGCTGTTTTTT.

The gene calls are TRBV18 and TRBJ2-7, with 16 positions matching TRBD2. This CDR3 is built from 15 residues. The V and J ends lost 4 bases and 4 bases, in that order; junction bases with no gene match: 1. Germline V gene lookup returns CDR1 KGHSH and CDR2 LQKENI. The CDR3 DNA sequence: TGTGCCAGCTCACAGGGACTAGCGGGGGGGTACGAGCAGTACTTC. This translates into CASSQGLAGGYEQYF.

This chain uses TRBV11-3 with TRBJ1-1; 7 nucleotides agree with TRBD1. The germline V gene has CDR1 SGHNT and CDR2 YENEEA. CDR3 length equals 14 residues. V shed 5 bases, J shed 9 bases, and the junction held 12 bases outside the gene matches. CDR3 bases: TGTGCCAGCAGCCCTCCTGGACAGGAGCAAAAAGCTTTCTTT. As protein: CASSPPGQEQKAFF. The whole variable domain, filled in from reference TRBV11-3 and TRBJ1-1, reads EAGVVQSPRYKIIEKKQPVAFWCNPISGHNTLYWYLQNLGQGPELLIRYENEEAVDDSQLPKDRFSAERLKGVDSTLKIQPAELGDSAVYLCASSPPGQEQKAFFGQGTRLTVV.

The chain combines TRBV5-1 with TRBJ2-3, with a possible D match to TRBD1 (6 bases). V was cut by 3 bases and J by 5 bases, with 16 bases left in between. Per germline, CDR1 SGHRS and CDR2 YFSETQ. The CDR3 totals 15 residues. In DNA form, the CDR3 reads TGCGCCAGCAGCTCAGGGGTTCCGCTCGGAGATACGCAGTATTTT. Translation gives CASSSGVPLGDTQYF. Full variable domain (outside the CDR3, taken from reference TRBV5-1 and TRBJ2-3): KAGVTQTPRYLIKTRGQQVTLSCSPISGHRSVSWYQQTPGQGLQFLFEYFSETQRNKGNFPGRFSGRQFSNSRSEMNVSTLELGDSALYLCASSSGVPLGDTQYFGPGTRLTVL.

The chain couples TRBV27 to TRBJ1-2, with D unresolved. V lost 8 bases to trimming and J lost 4 bases, with 17 bases between them. Germline loops: CDR1 MNHEY, CDR2 SMNVEV (reference sequence). This CDR3 is built from 14 residues. The CDR3 region is CASSLVGRGYGYTF. The CDR3 DNA follows: TGTGCCAGCTCGTTAGTTGGACGGGGCTATGGCTACACCTTC.

This rearrangement joins TRBV6-5 to TRBJ2-5; D is possibly TRBD2 (5 bases). The CDR3 length is 14 residues. Trimming pared 2 bases from V and 5 bases from J, leaving 12 bases between. CDR1 is MNHEY and CDR2 is SVGAGI in the germline V gene. The CDR3: CASSYGEGWETQYF. CDR3 nucleotides: TGTGCCAGCAGTTACGGCGAGGGCTGGGAGACCCAGTACTTC.

The chain joins TRBV5-1 to TRBJ2-2; 7 bases are shared with TRBD1. CDR3 length: 16 residues. Unmatched junction bases numbered 12, after V lost 5 bases and J lost 5 bases. Germline CDR1 and CDR2: SGHRS and YFSETQ. The CDR3 is CASRPPGGIGTGELFF. CDR3 bases: TGCGCCAGCAGGCCCCCAGGGGGTATTGGGACCGGGGAGCTGTTTTTT. Filled out from reference TRBV5-1 and TRBJ2-2, the complete variable domain reads KAGVTQTPRYLIKTRGQQVTLSCSPISGHRSVSWYQQTPGQGLQFLFEYFSETQRNKGNFPGRFSGRQFSNSRSEMNVSTLELGDSALYLCASRPPGGIGTGELFFGEGSRLTVL.

This rearrangement joins TRBV6-6 to TRBJ2-3; 7 bases align to TRBD1. The CDR3 covers 15 residues. CDR1 is MNHNY and CDR2 is SVGAGI in the germline V gene (reference sequence). The V segment lost 5 bases and the J segment 2 bases; nucleotides outside the gene matches: 7. The CDR3 region is CASSGWDRYTDTQYF. Written as DNA, the CDR3 is TGTGCCAGCAGTGGGTGGGACAGATACACAGATACGCAGTATTTT.

The chain has TRBV28 and TRBJ1-4; 8 bases align to TRBD1. Germline CDR1 MDHEN, CDR2 SYDVKM. V shed 4 bases and J 8 bases; nucleotides not matched to a gene: 12. This CDR3 contains 16 residues. This CDR3 is CASSSTGTGSEEKLFF. CDR3 nucleotide sequence: TGTGCCAGCAGTTCTACCGGGACAGGAAGTGAGGAAAAACTGTTTTTT.

The CDR3 spells CRGGLGGLQPQHF. CDR3 sequence (DNA): TGCAGGGGGGGGCTGGGGGGATTACAGCCCCAGCATTTT. The chain recombines TRBV29-1 with TRBJ1-5, with a possible D match to TRBD1 (6 bases). The CDR3 spans 13 residues. Germline values: CDR1 SQVTM, CDR2 ANQGSEA.

The rearrangement links TRBV29-1 to TRBJ2-1; the D gene is possibly TRBD2 (6 bases). V was clipped by 5 bases and J by 6 bases, with 17 bases between them. The CDR3 covers 14 residues. The germline V gene has CDR1 SQVTM and CDR2 ANQGSEA. The CDR3 DNA is TGCAGCGTTAGCCGGGACTTAGCAAGCAATGAGCAGTTCTTC. This translates into CSVSRDLASNEQFF.

The genes are TRBV6-1 and TRBJ1-5, with 10 bases matching TRBD1. Losses at the gene ends were 6 bases for V and 5 bases for J; bases not matched to a gene: 4. The CDR3 totals 14 residues. Germline V gene lookup returns CDR1 MNHNS and CDR2 SASEGT. The CDR3 region is CASRRTGGDQPQHF. The CDR3 nucleotides read TGTGCCAGCAGGCGGACAGGGGGGGATCAGCCCCAGCATTTT.

The V call is TRBV28, the J call TRBJ2-2, with 8 bases aligning to TRBD1. The CDR3 contains 13 residues. CDR1 MDHEN and CDR2 SYDVKM come from the germline V gene. Trimming removed 6 bases from V and 6 bases from J; junction bases left unmatched: 3. The CDR3: CASSQGAPGELFF. CDR3 nucleotide sequence: TGTGCCAGCAGCCAGGGGGCTCCCGGGGAGCTGTTTTTT.

This chain uses TRBV9 with TRBJ1-1; D may be TRBD1 (5 bases). Germline values: CDR1 SGDLS, CDR2 YYNGEE. The length of the CDR3 is 14 residues. The V end was cut by 0 bases, the J end by 2 bases, with 8 bases between. The CDR3 is CASSVVGGNTEAFF. The CDR3 bases are TGTGCCAGCAGCGTAGTCGGGGGTAACACTGAAGCTTTCTTT.